A single T cell receptor (beta chain) is shown here with its context. What it binds is unknown. Germline V gene lookup returns CDR1 SGHTA and CDR2 FQGNSA. V gave up 1 base and J gave up 1 base; unmatched junction bases: 5. This CDR3 has 17 residues. The data originate from a study of cytomegalovirus exposure and HLA in healthy donors. Each donor was nominally healthy when sampled (though unrecorded immune exposures were likely). Vbeta (60) and Jbeta (13) primers were used in the PCR. Repertoires were generated with immunoSEQ multiplex PCR, while TCRdb's copy carries only in-frame clones and drops some. The table records under 200,000 clones, roughly 80% of them present only once. The study, taken as a whole, reports: Common viral pathogens (according to a later analysis) appeared linked to several of the most significant clusters. The later analysis indicated that the majority of CMV-associated TCR beta chains appeared HLA-restricted. Likely technical artifact: a cluster of highly shared sequence variants.

This sequence was found in a male donor in good health and CMV-seropositive. The sample comprised PBMCs. The genes are TRBV7-2 and TRBJ2-2; 8 bases align to TRBD1. The CDR3 is CASSLDGDRGNTGELFF. CDR3 DNA: TGTGCCAGCAGCTTAGACGGAGACAGGGGGAACACCGGGGAGCTGTTTTTT. The whole variable domain, remainder taken from reference TRBV7-2 and TRBJ2-2, is GAGVSQSPSNKVTEKGKDVELRCDPISGHTALYWYRQSLGQGLEFLIYFQGNSAPDKSGLPSDRFSAERTGGSVSTLTIQRTQQEDSAVYLCASSLDGDRGNTGELFFGEGSRLTVL.